This TCR beta chain was found in a study of shared clonotypes between healthy human individuals. The naive CD8 subset, CD45RO-negative cells positively selected for CCR7, excluded terminally differentiated effector memory CD45RA+ cells. Clones were read by immunoSEQ multiplex PCR, and TCRdb kept only the in-frame ones, dropping some. The data hold 800,000 or so clones, with just over 95% observed a single time. General study findings and limits: Non-shared clonotypes showed lower generation probabilities than clonotypes common to all four donors.

Comments on this clone: Its antigen is not known.

The CDR3 runs to 15 residues. Germline V gene lookup returns CDR1 MDHEN and CDR2 SYDVKM. V was trimmed by 8 bases and J by 7 bases, leaving 20 bases between them. The gene calls are TRBV28 and TRBJ2-2; D not resolved. This TCR came from a man aged 25-40 years in good health. Sequencing input: naive CD8+ T cells sorted from blood. This chain's CDR3 is CASRTATEVFGELFF. In DNA form, the CDR3 reads TGTGCCAGCCGGACGGCGACTGAGGTCTTCGGGGAGCTGTTTTTT.